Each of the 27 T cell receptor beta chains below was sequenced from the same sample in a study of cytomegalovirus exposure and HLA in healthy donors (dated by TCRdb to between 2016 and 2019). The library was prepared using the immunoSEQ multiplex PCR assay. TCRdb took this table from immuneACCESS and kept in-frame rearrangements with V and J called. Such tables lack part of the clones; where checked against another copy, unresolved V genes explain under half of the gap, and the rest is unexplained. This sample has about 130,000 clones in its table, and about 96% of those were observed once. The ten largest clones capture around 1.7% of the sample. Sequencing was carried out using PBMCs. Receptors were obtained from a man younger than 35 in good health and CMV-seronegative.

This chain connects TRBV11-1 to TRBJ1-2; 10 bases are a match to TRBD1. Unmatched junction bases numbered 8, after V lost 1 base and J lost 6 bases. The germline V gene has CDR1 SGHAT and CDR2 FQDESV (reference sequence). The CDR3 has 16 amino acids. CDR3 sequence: CASSLDFRDRGNGYTF. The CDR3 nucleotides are TGTGCCAGCAGCTTAGACTTCCGGGACAGGGGAAATGGCTACACCTTC.

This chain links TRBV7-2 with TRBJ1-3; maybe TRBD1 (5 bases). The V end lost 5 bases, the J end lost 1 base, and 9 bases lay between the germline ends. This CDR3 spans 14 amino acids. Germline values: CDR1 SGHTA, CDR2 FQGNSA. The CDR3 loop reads CASSPQASGNTIYF. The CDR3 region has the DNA TGTGCCAGCAGCCCACAGGCTTCTGGAAACACCATATATTTT.

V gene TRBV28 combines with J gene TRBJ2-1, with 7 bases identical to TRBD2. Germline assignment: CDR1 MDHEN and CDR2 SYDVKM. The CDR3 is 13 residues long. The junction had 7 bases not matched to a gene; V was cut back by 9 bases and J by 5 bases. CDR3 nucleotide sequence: TGTGCCAGTCGTAAGGGAGGGGACAATGAGCAGTTCTTC. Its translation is CASRKGGDNEQFF.

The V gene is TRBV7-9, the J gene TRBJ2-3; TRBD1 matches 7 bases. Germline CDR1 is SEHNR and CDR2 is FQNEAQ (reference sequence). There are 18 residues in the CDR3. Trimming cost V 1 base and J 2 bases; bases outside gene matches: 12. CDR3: CASSLGHHRDSSTDTQYF. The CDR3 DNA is TGTGCCAGCAGCTTAGGTCACCATCGGGACAGTTCCACAGATACGCAGTATTTT.

This CDR3 reads CASSRLGDSLYEQYF. The CDR3 DNA reads TGTGCCAGTAGTAGATTAGGGGACAGCCTTTACGAGCAGTACTTC. The chain carries TRBV19 and TRBJ2-7, with 7 bases lining up with TRBD1. The CDR3 is made up of 15 amino acids. Germline V gene data show CDR1 as LNHDA and CDR2 as SQIVND (reference sequence). J gave up 4 bases and V 4 bases, and 10 bases lay outside the gene matches.

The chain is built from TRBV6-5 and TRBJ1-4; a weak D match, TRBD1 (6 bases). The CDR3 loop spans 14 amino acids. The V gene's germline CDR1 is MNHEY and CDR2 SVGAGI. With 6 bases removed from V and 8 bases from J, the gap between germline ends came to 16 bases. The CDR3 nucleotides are TGTGCCAGCAGATCGACAGGACGAGGGGAAAAACTGTTTTTT. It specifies CASRSTGRGEKLFF.

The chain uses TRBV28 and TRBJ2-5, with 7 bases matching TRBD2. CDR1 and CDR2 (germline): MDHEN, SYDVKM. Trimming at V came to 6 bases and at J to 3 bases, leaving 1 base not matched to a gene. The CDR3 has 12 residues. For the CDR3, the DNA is TGTGCCAGCAGACGGGAGGAAGAGACCCAGTACTTC. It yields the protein CASRREEETQYF.

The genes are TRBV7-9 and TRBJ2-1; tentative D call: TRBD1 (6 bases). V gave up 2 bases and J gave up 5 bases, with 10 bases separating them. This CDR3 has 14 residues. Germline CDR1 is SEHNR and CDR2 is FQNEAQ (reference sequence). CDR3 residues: CASSLLRTDNEQFF. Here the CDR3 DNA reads TGTGCCAGCAGCTTATTAAGGACAGACAATGAGCAGTTCTTC. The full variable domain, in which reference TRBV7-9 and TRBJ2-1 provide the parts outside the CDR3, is DTGVSQNPRHKITKRGQNVTFRCDPISEHNRLYWYRQTLGQGPEFLTYFQNEAQLEKSRLLSDRFSAERPKGSFSTLEIQRTEQGDSAMYLCASSLLRTDNEQFFGPGTRLTVL.

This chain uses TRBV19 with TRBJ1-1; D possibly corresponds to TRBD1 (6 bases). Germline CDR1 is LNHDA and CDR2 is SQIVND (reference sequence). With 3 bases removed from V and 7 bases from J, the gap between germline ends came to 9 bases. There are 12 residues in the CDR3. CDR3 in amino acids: CASSIRGGEAFF. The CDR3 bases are TGTGCCAGTAGTATTAGGGGGGGTGAAGCTTTCTTT.

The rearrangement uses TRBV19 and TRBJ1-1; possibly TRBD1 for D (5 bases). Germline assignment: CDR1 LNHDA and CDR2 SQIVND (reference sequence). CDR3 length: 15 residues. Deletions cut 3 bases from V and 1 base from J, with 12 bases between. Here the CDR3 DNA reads TGTGCCAGTAGTATTCGCCAGGACACGAACACTGAAGCTTTCTTT. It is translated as CASSIRQDTNTEAFF.

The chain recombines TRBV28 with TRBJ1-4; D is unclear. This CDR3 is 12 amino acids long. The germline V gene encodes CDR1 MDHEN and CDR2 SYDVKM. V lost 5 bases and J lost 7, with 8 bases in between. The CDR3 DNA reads TGTGCCAGCAGTCCCGTCCCTGAAAAACTGTTTTTT. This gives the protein CASSPVPEKLFF.

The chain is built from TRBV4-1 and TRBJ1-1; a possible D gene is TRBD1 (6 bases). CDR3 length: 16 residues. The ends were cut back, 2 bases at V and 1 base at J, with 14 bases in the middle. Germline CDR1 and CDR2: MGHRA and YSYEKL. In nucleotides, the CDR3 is TGCGCCAGCAGCCAAATTCCGGGACATAGGAACACTGAAGCTTTCTTT. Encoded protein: CASSQIPGHRNTEAFF.

The CDR3 sequence: CAWASGTGNYEQYF. In nucleotides, the CDR3 is TGTGCCTGGGCTTCCGGGACAGGAAACTACGAGCAGTACTTC. This chain uses TRBV30 with TRBJ2-7; TRBD1 aligns across 8 bases. This CDR3 contains 14 residues. V lost 5 bases to trimming and J lost 3 bases; unmatched junction nucleotides: 9. Germline V gene lookup returns CDR1 GTSNPN and CDR2 SVGIG (reference sequence).

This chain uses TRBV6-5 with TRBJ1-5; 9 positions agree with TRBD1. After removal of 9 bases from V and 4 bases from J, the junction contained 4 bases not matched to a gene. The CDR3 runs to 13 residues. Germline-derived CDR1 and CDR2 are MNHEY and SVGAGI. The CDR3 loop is CASKGQGNQPQHF. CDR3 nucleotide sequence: TGTGCCAGTAAAGGACAGGGGAATCAGCCCCAGCATTTT.

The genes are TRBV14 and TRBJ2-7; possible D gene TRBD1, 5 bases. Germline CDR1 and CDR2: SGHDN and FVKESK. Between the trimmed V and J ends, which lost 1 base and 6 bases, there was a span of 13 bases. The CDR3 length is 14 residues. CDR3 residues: CASSQAGALFEQYF. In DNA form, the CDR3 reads TGTGCCAGCAGCCAAGCTGGGGCCCTATTCGAGCAGTACTTC.

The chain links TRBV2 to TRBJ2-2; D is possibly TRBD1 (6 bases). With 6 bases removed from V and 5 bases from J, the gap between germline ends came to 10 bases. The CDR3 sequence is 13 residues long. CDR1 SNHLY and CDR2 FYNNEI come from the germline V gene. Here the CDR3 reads CASSAQGTGELFF. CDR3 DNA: TGTGCCAGCAGCGCGCAGGGGACCGGGGAGCTGTTTTTT.

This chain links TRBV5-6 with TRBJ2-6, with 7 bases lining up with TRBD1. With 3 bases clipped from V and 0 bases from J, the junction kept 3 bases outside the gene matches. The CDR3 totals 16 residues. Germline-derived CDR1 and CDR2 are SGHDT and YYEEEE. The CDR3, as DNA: TGTGCCAGCAGCTCCCCAGGGGGCTCTGGGGCCAACGTCCTGACTTTC. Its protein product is CASSSPGGSGANVLTF.

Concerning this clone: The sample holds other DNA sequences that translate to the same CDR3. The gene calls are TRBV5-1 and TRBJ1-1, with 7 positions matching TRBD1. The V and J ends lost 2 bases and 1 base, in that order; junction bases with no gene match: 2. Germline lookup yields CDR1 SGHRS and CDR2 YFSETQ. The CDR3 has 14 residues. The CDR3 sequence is CASSLGTANTEAFF. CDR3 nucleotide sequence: TGCGCCAGCAGCTTAGGGACAGCGAACACTGAAGCTTTCTTT.

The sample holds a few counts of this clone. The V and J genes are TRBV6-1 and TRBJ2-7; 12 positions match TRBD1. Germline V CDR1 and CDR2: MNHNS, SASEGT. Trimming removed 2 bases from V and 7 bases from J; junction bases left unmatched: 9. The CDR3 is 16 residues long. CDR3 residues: CASSEIAGTGGAEQYF. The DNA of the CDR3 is TGTGCCAGCAGTGAAATTGCCGGGACAGGGGGCGCGGAGCAGTACTTC.

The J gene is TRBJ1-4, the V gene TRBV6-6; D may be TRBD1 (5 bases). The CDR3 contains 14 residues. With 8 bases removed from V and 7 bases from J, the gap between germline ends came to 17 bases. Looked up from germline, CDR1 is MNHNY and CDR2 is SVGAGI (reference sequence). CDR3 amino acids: CASFQGGFFEKLFF. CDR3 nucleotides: TGTGCCAGCTTCCAGGGAGGTTTTTTTGAAAAACTGTTTTTT.

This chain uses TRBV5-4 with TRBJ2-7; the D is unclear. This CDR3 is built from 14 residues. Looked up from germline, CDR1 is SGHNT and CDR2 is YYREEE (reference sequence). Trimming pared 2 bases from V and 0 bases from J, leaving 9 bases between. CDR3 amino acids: CASSLRANSYEQYF. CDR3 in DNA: TGTGCCAGCAGCTTAAGAGCGAACTCCTACGAGCAGTACTTC.

Here the CDR3 DNA reads TGCAGCGTTGATCGAGGGGGGGACAATGAGCAGTTCTTC. This translates into CSVDRGGDNEQFF. The rearrangement links TRBV29-1 to TRBJ2-1, with D perhaps TRBD2 (7 bases). Germline CDR1 SQVTM, CDR2 ANQGSEA. Trimming left V 3 bases short and J 5 bases short, with 11 bases between. The CDR3 is 13 amino acids.

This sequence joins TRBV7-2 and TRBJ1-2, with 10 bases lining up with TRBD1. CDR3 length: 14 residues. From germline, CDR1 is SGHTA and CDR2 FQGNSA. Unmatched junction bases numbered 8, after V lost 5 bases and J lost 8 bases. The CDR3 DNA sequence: TGTGCCAGCAGCCCCCTTGGGGGACAGGGGGGCTACACCTTC. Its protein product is CASSPLGGQGGYTF.

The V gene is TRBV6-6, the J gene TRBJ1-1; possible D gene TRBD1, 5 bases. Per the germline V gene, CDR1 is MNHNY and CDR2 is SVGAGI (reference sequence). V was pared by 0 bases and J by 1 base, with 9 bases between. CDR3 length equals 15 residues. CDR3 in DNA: TGTGCCAGCAGTTACTCGATCAGGGAGAACACTGAAGCTTTCTTT. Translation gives CASSYSIRENTEAFF.

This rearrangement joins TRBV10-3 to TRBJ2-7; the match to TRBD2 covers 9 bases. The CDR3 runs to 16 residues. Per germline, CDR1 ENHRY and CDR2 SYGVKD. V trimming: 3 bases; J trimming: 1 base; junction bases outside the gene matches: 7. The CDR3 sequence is CAISDTSGPLSYEQYF. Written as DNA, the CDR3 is TGTGCCATCAGTGACACTAGCGGGCCACTATCCTACGAGCAGTACTTC.

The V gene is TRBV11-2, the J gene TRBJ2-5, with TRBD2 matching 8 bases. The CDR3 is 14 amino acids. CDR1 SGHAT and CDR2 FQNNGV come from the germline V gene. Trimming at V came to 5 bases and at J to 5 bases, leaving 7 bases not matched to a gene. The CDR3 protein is CASSAIAGRETQYF. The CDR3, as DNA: TGTGCCAGCAGCGCCATAGCGGGGCGGGAGACCCAGTACTTC.

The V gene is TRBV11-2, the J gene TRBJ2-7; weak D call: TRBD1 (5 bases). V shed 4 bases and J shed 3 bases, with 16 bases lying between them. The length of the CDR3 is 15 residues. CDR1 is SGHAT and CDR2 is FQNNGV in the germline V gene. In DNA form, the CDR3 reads TGTGCCAGCAGCTATTCCGACAGATATCACTACGAGCAGTACTTC. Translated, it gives CASSYSDRYHYEQYF.